These 22 T cell receptor beta chains originate from one sample sequenced in a study of blood T cell repertoires in COVID-19. TCRdb's table, derived via immunoSEQ multiplex PCR, lists solely in-frame clones and lacks some. The sample holds around 86,000 clones, 85% seen once. The sample consisted of peripheral blood. All receptors come from a man older than 75 with acute or convalescent COVID-19.

The chain combines TRBV9 with TRBJ2-3; D uncertain. The germline CDR1 and CDR2 sequences are SGDLS and YYNGEE. Trimming stripped 3 bases from V and 4 bases from J, with 12 bases between. The CDR3 spans 14 residues. CDR3 coding DNA: TGTGCCAGCAGCGGGGCTCATGGGCCAGATACGCAGTATTTT. Its protein product is CASSGAHGPDTQYF.

V gene TRBV27 combines with J gene TRBJ2-2; 11 nucleotides line up with TRBD2. Germline V gene lookup returns CDR1 MNHEY and CDR2 SMNVEV (reference sequence). The CDR3 is made up of 19 amino acids. The V gene end was trimmed by 2 bases and the J gene end by 0 bases; junction bases not matched to a gene: 8. The CDR3 region is CASSLGLAGGQANTGELFF. CDR3 sequence (DNA): TGTGCCAGCAGTTTAGGGCTAGCGGGAGGACAGGCGAACACCGGGGAGCTGTTTTTT.

This rearrangement joins TRBV19 to TRBJ2-7; the D is unclear. The V end was cut by 3 bases, the J end by 4 bases, with 7 bases between. The CDR3 totals 12 residues. In germline, CDR1 is LNHDA, CDR2 SQIVND (reference sequence). The CDR3 DNA sequence: TGTGCCAGTAGTATGGGCAGTTACGAGCAGTACTTC. Translating it yields CASSMGSYEQYF.

The CDR3 nucleotides read TGTGCCAGCAGTGAGGGGACAGATGAGACCCAGTACTTC. This translates into CASSEGTDETQYF. The V gene is TRBV6-4, the J gene TRBJ2-5; the match to TRBD1 covers 7 bases. CDR1 and CDR2 (germline): MRHNA, SNTAGT. This CDR3 comprises 13 residues. V shed 3 bases, J shed 5 bases, and the junction held 3 bases outside the gene matches.

The V and J genes are TRBV11-2 and TRBJ2-7; no reliable D call. Germline V gene lookup returns CDR1 SGHAT and CDR2 FQNNGV. Trimming removed 1 base at V and 3 bases at J, with 4 bases between. The CDR3 has 12 residues. CDR3 coding DNA: TGTGCCAGCAGCTTAGCCAGCTACGAGCAGTACTTC. This sequence encodes CASSLASYEQYF.

The V gene is TRBV11-2, the J gene TRBJ1-1; D ambiguous. Germline CDR1 reads SGHAT; CDR2 reads FQNNGV. The CDR3 loop spans 14 amino acids. V dropped 3 bases and J dropped 3 bases, with 11 bases sitting between them. CDR3: CASSLSTSYTEAFF. CDR3 coding DNA: TGTGCCAGCAGCTTGAGCACGTCATACACTGAAGCTTTCTTT.

V usage is TRBV15 and J usage is TRBJ1-3; TRBD1 might be the D (6 bases). The CDR3 totals 15 residues. Germline values: CDR1 LNHNV, CDR2 YYDKDF (reference sequence). The V end lost 0 bases, the J end lost 3 bases, and 9 bases lay between the germline ends. The CDR3 DNA reads TGTGCCACCAGCAGAGAAACAGGGCATGGAAACACCATATATTTT. As protein: CATSRETGHGNTIYF.

The chain couples TRBV7-6 to TRBJ1-6; no clear D. Germline values: CDR1 SGHVS, CDR2 FNYEAQ. The CDR3 runs 15 residues. V dropped 3 bases and J dropped 5 bases, with 11 bases sitting between them. The CDR3 spells CASSFRDQNNSPLHF. The CDR3 bases are TGTGCCAGCAGCTTCCGGGATCAGAATAATTCACCCCTCCACTTT.

In the case of this clone: The same CDR3 also results from other DNA sequences found in this sample. The rearrangement links TRBV28 to TRBJ2-3; 8 nucleotides match TRBD2. The CDR3 has 14 residues. CDR1 and CDR2 (germline): MDHEN, SYDVKM. V was pared by 3 bases and J by 3 bases, with 2 bases of the junction left unmatched. CDR3 sequence: CASSFGGATDTQYF. For the CDR3, the DNA is TGTGCCAGCAGTTTCGGGGGGGCAACAGATACGCAGTATTTT.

The V and J genes are TRBV21-1 and TRBJ1-2. TRBV21-1 represents a pseudogene. The CDR3 contains 20 residues. The CDR3 region has the DNA TGTGCCAGCAGCCCTACTGACTACGTGCAATTTTCGAGAGCTAACTATGGCTACACCTTC. Protein: CASSPTDYVQFSRANYGYTF.

The DNA of the CDR3 is TGTGCCAGTAGACCGGGGACTAGCGGCACAGATACGCAGTATTTT. This translates into CASRPGTSGTDTQYF. This chain joins TRBV19 and TRBJ2-3; 10 nucleotides match TRBD2. J lost 1 base, V lost 6 bases, and 4 bases had no gene match. Germline V gene sequence: CDR1 LNHDA, CDR2 SQIVND (reference sequence). This CDR3 has 15 residues.

This clone came up once. The V call is TRBV27, the J call TRBJ1-2; no definite D call. The germline CDR1 and CDR2 sequences are MNHEY and SMNVEV (reference sequence). The CDR3 is 13 amino acids. Trimming took 0 bases from V and 8 from J, leaving 10 bases between them. The CDR3 is CASSLSIERGYTF. In nucleotides, the CDR3 is TGTGCCAGCAGTTTATCGATAGAGCGCGGCTACACCTTC.

The V gene is TRBV19, the J gene TRBJ2-1; 14 bases map to TRBD2. CDR3 length: 18 amino acids. Germline assignment: CDR1 LNHDA and CDR2 SQIVND (reference sequence). V was pared by 6 bases and J by 4 bases, with 11 bases of the junction left unmatched. CDR3 nucleotides: TGTGCCAGTAGCCCGACTAGCGGGAGGGGGGGGGATTACAATGAGCAGTTCTTC. Residues: CASSPTSGRGGDYNEQFF.

This chain uses TRBV6-5 with TRBJ2-2, with D perhaps TRBD2 (6 bases). The CDR3 spans 15 residues. The V gene's germline CDR1 is MNHEY and CDR2 SVGAGI. V was pared by 6 bases and J by 7 bases, with 18 bases between. The CDR3 protein is CASSLAGGRYGELFF. DNA of the CDR3: TGTGCCAGCAGCCTTGCTGGAGGGCGCTACGGGGAGCTGTTTTTT.

The chain has TRBV10-3 and TRBJ1-2; 9 positions agree with TRBD1. Germline assignment: CDR1 ENHRY and CDR2 SYGVKD. Unmatched junction bases numbered 4, after V lost 5 bases and J lost 0 bases. The CDR3 sequence is 15 residues long. In DNA form, the CDR3 reads TGTGCCATCAGTACACAGGGGGCAACTAACTATGGCTACACCTTC. This translates into CAISTQGATNYGYTF.

CDR3 nucleotides: TGTGCCAGCAGGTCTACCGGGACACATTATAGCAATCAGCCCCAGCATTTT. Translation gives CASRSTGTHYSNQPQHF. The rearrangement links TRBV27 to TRBJ1-5; D might be TRBD1 (6 bases). Germline CDR1 is MNHEY and CDR2 is SMNVEV (reference sequence). V lost 6 bases, J lost 0 bases, and 18 bases lay in between. The CDR3 has 17 amino acids.

The rearrangement links TRBV27 to TRBJ1-1; TRBD1 is a possible D gene (5 bases). Trimming removed 1 base at V and 4 bases at J, with 13 bases between. The germline CDR1 and CDR2 sequences are MNHEY and SMNVEV (reference sequence). This CDR3 has 15 amino acids. In nucleotides, the CDR3 is TGTGCCAGCAGTTTATATGGGGCTCTGGGCACTGAAGCTTTCTTT. It is translated as CASSLYGALGTEAFF.

V and J are TRBV2 and TRBJ2-7; TRBD1 agrees at 7 bases. Trimming removed 3 bases from V and 0 bases from J; junction bases left unmatched: 5. The CDR3 consists of 15 residues. Per the germline V gene, CDR1 is SNHLY and CDR2 is FYNNEI. The CDR3 spells CASSEVGQVSYEQYF. The CDR3 DNA reads as TGTGCCAGCAGTGAGGTTGGACAGGTCTCCTACGAGCAGTACTTC.

This rearrangement joins TRBV2 to TRBJ2-5, with D possibly TRBD1 on 5 matching bases. The CDR3 totals 13 residues. Trimming cost V 2 bases and J 5 bases, with 9 bases left between them. The germline V gene encodes CDR1 SNHLY and CDR2 FYNNEI. CDR3 region: CASSEMGPETQYF. In DNA, the CDR3 is TGTGCCAGCAGTGAAATGGGGCCGGAGACCCAGTACTTC.

A single count supports this clone. The chain combines TRBV28 with TRBJ1-4; D perhaps matches TRBD1 (5 bases). This CDR3 is 14 amino acids long. Germline V gives CDR1 MDHEN, CDR2 SYDVKM. V was pared by 6 bases and J by 9 bases, with 17 bases between. The CDR3 spells CASSLDRILKKLFF. DNA of the CDR3: TGTGCCAGCAGCCTCGACAGAATCCTAAAAAAACTGTTTTTT.

The sample holds one count of this clone. The gene calls are TRBV2 and TRBJ2-7; D possibly corresponds to TRBD2 (10 bases). Germline CDR1 SNHLY, CDR2 FYNNEI. The V gene lost 6 bases and the J gene lost 2 bases, with 23 bases spanning the gap. The CDR3 runs 17 residues. CDR3 amino acids: CASRGGQGTSVPYEQYF. The CDR3 nucleotides read TGTGCCAGCAGGGGTGGACAGGGGACTAGCGTTCCCTACGAGCAGTACTTC.

V usage is TRBV30 and J usage is TRBJ1-3; D is undetermined. The CDR3 spans 16 residues. V lost 0 bases and J 0 bases, leaving 12 bases between the germline ends. CDR1 is GTSNPN and CDR2 is SVGIG in the germline V gene (reference sequence). The CDR3 DNA sequence: TGTGCCTGGAGTGTAAGGATGGGGAGCTCTGGAAACACCATATATTTT. Amino acid sequence: CAWSVRMGSSGNTIYF.